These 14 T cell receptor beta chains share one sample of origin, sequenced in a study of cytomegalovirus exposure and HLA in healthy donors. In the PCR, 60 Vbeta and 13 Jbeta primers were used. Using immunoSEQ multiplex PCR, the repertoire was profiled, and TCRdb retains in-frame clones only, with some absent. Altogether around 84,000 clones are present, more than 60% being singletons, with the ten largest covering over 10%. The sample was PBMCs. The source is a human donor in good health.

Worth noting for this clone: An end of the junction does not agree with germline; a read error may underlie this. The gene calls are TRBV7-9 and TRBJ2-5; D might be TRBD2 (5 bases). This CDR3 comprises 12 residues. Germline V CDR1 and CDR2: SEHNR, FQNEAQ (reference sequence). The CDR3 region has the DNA TGTTCCAGCAGCCTCCCTGGGAGGACCCAGTACTTC. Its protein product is CSSSLPGRTQYF.

The CDR3 is CASSWLDRDPYGYTF. In DNA form, the CDR3 reads TGTGCCAGCAGCTGGCTGGACAGGGACCCCTATGGCTACACCTTC. The chain combines TRBV5-4 with TRBJ1-2; 8 bases align to TRBD1. After removal of 3 bases from V and 4 bases from J, the junction contained 8 bases not matched to a gene. Germline V gene sequence: CDR1 SGHNT, CDR2 YYREEE (reference sequence). This CDR3 contains 15 residues.

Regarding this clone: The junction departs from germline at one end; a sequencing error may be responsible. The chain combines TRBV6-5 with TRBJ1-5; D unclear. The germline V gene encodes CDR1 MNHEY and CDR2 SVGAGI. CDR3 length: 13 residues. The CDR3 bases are TGTGCCAGCATGGTAACAGCTAATCAGCCCCAGAATTTT. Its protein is CASMVTANQPQNF.

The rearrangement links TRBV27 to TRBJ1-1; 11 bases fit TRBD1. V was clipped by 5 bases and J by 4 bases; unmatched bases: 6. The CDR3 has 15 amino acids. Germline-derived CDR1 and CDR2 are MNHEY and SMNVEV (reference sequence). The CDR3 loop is CASSISGTGGTEAFF. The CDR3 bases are TGTGCCAGCAGTATCTCCGGGACAGGGGGCACTGAAGCTTTCTTT.

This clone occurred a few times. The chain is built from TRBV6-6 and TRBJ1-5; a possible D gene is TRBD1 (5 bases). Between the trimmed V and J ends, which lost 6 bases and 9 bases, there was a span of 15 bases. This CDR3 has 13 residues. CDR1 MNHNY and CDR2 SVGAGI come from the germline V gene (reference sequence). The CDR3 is CASSPGSLTPQHF. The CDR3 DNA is TGTGCCAGCAGCCCAGGGTCCCTTACGCCCCAGCATTTT.

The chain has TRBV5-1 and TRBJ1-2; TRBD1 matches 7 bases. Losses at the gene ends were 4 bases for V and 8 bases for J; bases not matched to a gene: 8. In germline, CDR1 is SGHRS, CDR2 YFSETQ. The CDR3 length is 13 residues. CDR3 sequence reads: CASSREGQRGYTF. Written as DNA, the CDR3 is TGCGCCAGCAGCCGTGAGGGACAGCGAGGCTACACCTTC.

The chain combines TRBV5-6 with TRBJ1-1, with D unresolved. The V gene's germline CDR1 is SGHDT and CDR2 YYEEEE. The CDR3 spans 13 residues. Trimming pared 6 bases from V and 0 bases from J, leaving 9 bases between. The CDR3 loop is CASTRSVNTEAFF. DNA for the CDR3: TGTGCCAGCACCCGATCAGTGAACACTGAAGCTTTCTTT.

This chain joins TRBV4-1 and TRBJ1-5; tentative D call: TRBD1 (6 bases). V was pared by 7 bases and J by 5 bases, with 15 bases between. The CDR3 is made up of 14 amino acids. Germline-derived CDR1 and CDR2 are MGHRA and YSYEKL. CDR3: CASTPTGIYQPQHF. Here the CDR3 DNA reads TGCGCCAGCACCCCTACAGGGATTTATCAGCCCCAGCATTTT.

The CDR3 loop is CASSLLQGSGNTIYF. In DNA, the CDR3 is TGTGCCAGCAGCCTATTACAGGGGTCTGGAAACACCATATATTTT. The chain employs TRBV16 and TRBJ1-3, with 7 bases identical to TRBD1. Per germline, CDR1 KGHSY and CDR2 FQNENV. This CDR3 has 15 amino acids. Losses at the gene ends were 4 bases for V and 1 base for J; bases not matched to a gene: 4.

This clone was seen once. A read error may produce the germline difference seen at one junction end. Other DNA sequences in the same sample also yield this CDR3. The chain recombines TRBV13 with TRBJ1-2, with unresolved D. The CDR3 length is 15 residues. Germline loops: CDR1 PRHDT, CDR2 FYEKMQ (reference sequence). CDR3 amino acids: CASSLGGNGDYGYTF. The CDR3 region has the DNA TGTGCTAGCAGCTTAGGCGGGAATGGGGACTATGGCTACACCTTC.

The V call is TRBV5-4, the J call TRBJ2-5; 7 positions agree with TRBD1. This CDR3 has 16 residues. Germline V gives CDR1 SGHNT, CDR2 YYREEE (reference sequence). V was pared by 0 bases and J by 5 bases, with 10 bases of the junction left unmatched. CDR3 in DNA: TGTGCCAGCAGCTTGGGGGTCAGGGGGTTTCGGGAGACCCAGTACTTC. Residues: CASSLGVRGFRETQYF.

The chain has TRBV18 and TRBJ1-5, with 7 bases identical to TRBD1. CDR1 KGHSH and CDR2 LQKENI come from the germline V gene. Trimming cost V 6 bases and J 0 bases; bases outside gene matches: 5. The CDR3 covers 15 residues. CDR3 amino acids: CASSTQGPSNQPQHF. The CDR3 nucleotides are TGTGCCAGCTCTACACAGGGGCCTAGCAATCAGCCCCAGCATTTT.

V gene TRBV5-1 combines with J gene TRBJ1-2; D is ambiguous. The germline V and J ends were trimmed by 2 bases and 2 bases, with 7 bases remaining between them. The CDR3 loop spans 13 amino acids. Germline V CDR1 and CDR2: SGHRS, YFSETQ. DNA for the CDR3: TGCGCCAGCAGCTTCCTCGGGAACTATGGCTACACCTTC. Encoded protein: CASSFLGNYGYTF.

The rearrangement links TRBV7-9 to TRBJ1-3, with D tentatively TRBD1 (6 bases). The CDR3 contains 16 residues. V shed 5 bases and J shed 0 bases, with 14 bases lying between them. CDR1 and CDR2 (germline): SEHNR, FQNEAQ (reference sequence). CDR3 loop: CASSVYRDLSGNTIYF. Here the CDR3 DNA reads TGTGCCAGCAGCGTATACAGGGACCTCTCTGGAAACACCATATATTTT. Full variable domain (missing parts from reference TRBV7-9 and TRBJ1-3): DTGVSQNPRHKITKRGQNVTFRCDPISEHNRLYWYRQTLGQGPEFLTYFQNEAQLEKSRLLSDRFSAERPKGSFSTLEIQRTEQGDSAMYLCASSVYRDLSGNTIYFGEGSWLTVV.